Described below is a single T cell receptor (beta chain) sequence and its context. Its antigen is not known. Use of 60 Vbeta and 13 Jbeta primers characterized the PCR. The assay was immunoSEQ multiplex PCR, and TCRdb's table has in-frame clones only and misses some. The table records fewer than 200,000 clones, roughly 78% of them present only once. This sample was taken from a study of cytomegalovirus exposure and HLA in healthy donors. Findings and caveats of the study: Solely CMV serostatus was available to characterize immune exposure. The HLA-A and HLA-B alleles of most subjects were reportedly predicted accurately from TCR beta sequences.

The length of the CDR3 is 15 residues. The germline gives CDR1 LGHNA, CDR2 YNFKEQ. J was trimmed by 4 bases and V by 0 bases; bases with no gene match: 5. Sequences were obtained from PBMCs. The chain joins TRBV4-2 to TRBJ2-5; 7 nucleotides align to TRBD2. This TCR was recovered from a man aged 35 to 55 in good health and CMV-seronegative. The CDR3 is CASSQDPGGLETQYF. The CDR3 nucleotides are TGTGCCAGCAGCCAAGATCCGGGGGGATTAGAGACCCAGTACTTC.